Following are 26 T cell receptor beta chains from one sample sequenced in a study of T cells in Graves' hyperthyroidism and ophthalmopathy. RNA transcripts were the template for amplifying TCR beta CDR3 regions. During a first-round RT-PCR of the TCR CDR3, the HTBI primer set was used. TCRdb redid the calling of the multiplex PCR reads with MiXCR, one entry per CDR3 protein. The sample carries about 350,000 distinct CDR3 sequences, about a sixth recorded once. Input material: blood. The receptors derive from a woman between 35 and 50 years old with Graves' ophthalmopathy.

This chain links TRBV25-1 with TRBJ2-7; TRBD2 might be the D (5 bases). The CDR3 consists of 14 residues. V was clipped by 4 bases and J by 3 bases, with 13 bases between them. Germline V gene sequence: CDR1 MGHDK, CDR2 SYGVNS. The CDR3 region is CASSVPGNNYEQYF. The CDR3 DNA is TGTGCCAGCAGTGTCCCCGGGAACAACTACGAGCAGTACTTC.

This clonotype was counted a few times. CDR3 in amino acids: CAISGRGQANVLTF. The CDR3 DNA sequence: TGTGCCATCAGTGGTCGGGGACAGGCCAACGTCCTGACTTTC. V and J are TRBV10-3 and TRBJ2-6, with TRBD1 as a possible D gene (6 bases). V lost 4 bases and J lost 6, with 10 bases in between. Per the germline V gene, CDR1 is ENHRY and CDR2 is SYGVKD. CDR3 length equals 14 residues.

This clonotype occurred many times. The genes are TRBV7-3 and TRBJ2-7; D is undetermined. There are 13 residues in the CDR3. V was shortened by 1 base and J by 4 bases, with 8 bases between the two germline ends. The germline CDR1 and CDR2 sequences are SGHTA and FQGTGA. The CDR3: CASSLSPDYEQYF. CDR3 nucleotide sequence: TGTGCCAGCAGCTTAAGCCCTGATTACGAGCAGTACTTC.

In its sample, this clonotype was seen a few times. The rearrangement links TRBV9 to TRBJ2-5; D could derive from TRBD1 or TRBD2 (5 bases each). The CDR3 covers 14 residues. Germline V gene sequence: CDR1 SGDLS, CDR2 YYNGEE. Trimming pared 0 bases from V and 4 bases from J, leaving 10 bases between. In DNA form, the CDR3 reads TGTGCCAGCAGCGTAGGGGGGACGGGAGAGACCCAGTACTTC. Protein product: CASSVGGTGETQYF.

This clonotype was seen many times. The chain recombines TRBV6-1 with TRBJ2-7; D remains ambiguous. This CDR3 contains 13 residues. Germline V gene lookup returns CDR1 MNHNS and CDR2 SASEGT. Trimming left V 4 bases short and J 4 bases short, with 11 bases between. CDR3 region: CASSVRTPYEQYF. CDR3 DNA sequence: TGTGCCAGCAGTGTCCGGACCCCTTACGAGCAGTACTTC.

This clonotype was counted ten times or more. The J gene is TRBJ1-1, the V gene TRBV18; no reliable D call. Germline V gene lookup returns CDR1 KGHSH and CDR2 LQKENI. The CDR3 extends over 12 amino acids. The V end was cut by 3 bases, the J end by 6 bases, with 8 bases between. As DNA, the CDR3 is TGTGCCAGCTCACCTGAAGCAGCTGAAGCTTTCTTT. Translated, it gives CASSPEAAEAFF.

The chain combines TRBV28 with TRBJ2-2, with D possibly matching TRBD1 (5 bases). V was trimmed by 6 bases and J by 6 bases, leaving 11 bases between them. The germline V gene encodes CDR1 MDHEN and CDR2 SYDVKM. CDR3 length equals 13 residues. The CDR3: CASSVRVAGELFF. The CDR3 DNA is TGTGCCAGCAGCGTCAGGGTCGCCGGGGAGCTGTTTTTT.

In its sample, this clonotype was seen many times. The chain employs TRBV20-1 and TRBJ2-7; no firm D call. Per germline, CDR1 DFQATT and CDR2 SNEGSKA (reference sequence). Trimming removed 0 bases from V and 6 bases from J, with 12 bases in between. The CDR3 totals 13 residues. CDR3 in amino acids: CSAREALPGEQYF. The CDR3 DNA follows: TGCAGTGCTAGAGAAGCTCTCCCGGGCGAGCAGTACTTC.

V is TRBV30 and J is TRBJ2-1, with 13 bases lining up with TRBD2. The germline CDR1 and CDR2 sequences are GTSNPN and SVGIG (reference sequence). J was trimmed by 6 bases and V by 0 bases; bases with no gene match: 2. This CDR3 has 15 amino acids. The CDR3 loop is CAWSVLAGGPNEQFF. Written as DNA, the CDR3 is TGTGCCTGGAGTGTACTAGCGGGAGGGCCCAATGAGCAGTTCTTC.

This clonotype was seen only a few times. The genes are TRBV27 and TRBJ1-1; 9 positions agree with TRBD1. Germline V lookup: CDR1 MNHEY, CDR2 SMNVEV (reference sequence). CDR3 size: 15 residues. Unmatched junction bases numbered 3, after V lost 2 bases and J lost 2 bases. Here the CDR3 DNA reads TGTGCCAGCAGTTTACTTACAGGGGGCAACACTGAAGCTTTCTTT. This translates into CASSLLTGGNTEAFF.

This clonotype occurred many times. The rearrangement joins TRBV15 to TRBJ2-7, with 10 bases lining up with TRBD2. This CDR3 has 19 amino acids. V lost 0 bases and J lost 3; bases outside the gene matches: 14. Germline-derived CDR1 and CDR2 are LNHNV and YYDKDF (reference sequence). In DNA, the CDR3 is TGTGCCACCAGCAGAGATTTCGGGCCTAGCGGGAGTTGGAGCTACGAGCAGTACTTC. Amino acids: CATSRDFGPSGSWSYEQYF.

This clonotype was observed many times. The V and J genes are TRBV12-3 or TRBV12-4 and TRBJ2-2; no clear D gene. V lost 5 bases to trimming and J lost 4 bases, with 11 bases between them. This CDR3 has 14 residues. DNA of the CDR3: TGTGCCAGCAGTCCATCACATGCCACCGGGGAGCTGTTTTTT. It specifies CASSPSHATGELFF.

This clonotype was seen at least ten times. V is TRBV28 and J is TRBJ1-1; D unclear. Germline loops: CDR1 MDHEN, CDR2 SYDVKM. This CDR3 comprises 14 residues. Trimming pared 2 bases from V and 6 bases from J, leaving 13 bases between. CDR3 residues: CASSLIWGNSEAFF. In nucleotides, the CDR3 is TGTGCCAGCAGTTTAATCTGGGGAAACTCTGAAGCTTTCTTT.

This clonotype was seen ten or more times. The chain carries TRBV7-2 and TRBJ2-7; D may be TRBD1 (5 bases). V was cut by 5 bases and J by 4 bases, with 9 bases left in between. The CDR3 runs 12 residues. The germline V gene has CDR1 SGHTA and CDR2 FQGNSA. The CDR3 DNA is TGTGCCAGCAGCACCGACAGATACGAGCAGTACTTC. This translates into CASSTDRYEQYF.

This clonotype was seen at least ten times. The V call is TRBV6-2 or TRBV6-3, the J call TRBJ1-2, with 7 bases fitting TRBD1. CDR3 length: 13 residues. Looked up from germline, CDR1 is MNHEY and CDR2 is SVGEGT. J gave up 4 bases and V 6 bases, and 5 bases lay outside the gene matches. CDR3 bases: TGTGCCAGCAGCTGGGACAGCACCTATGGCTACACCTTC. It encodes CASSWDSTYGYTF.

V gene TRBV19 combines with J gene TRBJ2-7; TRBD1 matches 7 bases. Germline CDR1 is LNHDA and CDR2 is SQIVND (reference sequence). V lost 4 bases, J lost 0 bases, and 9 bases stayed unmatched. The CDR3 spans 16 residues. CDR3 sequence: CASSRSPGQNSYEQYF. The DNA for the CDR3 is TGTGCCAGTAGTAGGAGCCCGGGACAGAACTCCTACGAGCAGTACTTC.

At least ten counts were recorded for this clonotype. Its ends do not fully match the called genes, so a read error is possible. V usage is TRBV7-2 and J usage is TRBJ2-7; tentatively, D is TRBD2 (5 bases). Germline V gene data show CDR1 as SGHTA and CDR2 as FQGNSA. This CDR3 is built from 13 residues. CDR3 protein: CASSLGTPYERYF. The DNA of the CDR3 is TGTGCCAGCAGCTTAGGGACTCCCTACGAGCGGTACTTC.

This clonotype appeared many times. V and J are TRBV12-3 or TRBV12-4 and TRBJ2-7; possible D gene TRBD1, 5 bases. Trimming left V 3 bases short and J 2 bases short, with 14 bases between. The CDR3 contains 15 residues. The DNA of the CDR3 is TGTGCCAGCAGTTTTAAGGGGAATTCCCCCTACGAGCAGTACTTC. Translated: CASSFKGNSPYEQYF.

The table lists this clonotype with many counts. The chain couples TRBV4-3 to TRBJ2-6; D gene unclear. The germline CDR1 and CDR2 sequences are LGHNA and YSLEER. The CDR3 covers 18 residues. V was pared by 0 bases and J by 0 bases, with 12 bases between. CDR3 nucleotides: TGCGCCAGCAGCCAAGATTTAGGTATGGGCTCTGGGGCCAACGTCCTGACTTTC. As protein: CASSQDLGMGSGANVLTF.

The genes are TRBV3-1 and TRBJ2-3; TRBD1 or TRBD2 may be the D gene (5 bases each). The CDR3 is 17 residues long. The ends were cut back, 1 base at V and 3 bases at J, with 17 bases in the middle. The germline V gene encodes CDR1 LGHDT and CDR2 YNNKEL (reference sequence). The CDR3 here is CASSQGPPGTRTDTQYF. As DNA, the CDR3 is TGTGCCAGCAGCCAAGGCCCCCCAGGGACCAGAACAGATACGCAGTATTTT.

This clonotype was counted ten times or more. The V gene is TRBV4-2, the J gene TRBJ2-7; 11 positions agree with TRBD1. The germline V gene has CDR1 LGHNA and CDR2 YNFKEQ. The CDR3 has 17 amino acids. Losses at the gene ends were 0 bases for V and 2 bases for J; bases not matched to a gene: 6. The CDR3 sequence: CASSQERGTGGAYEQYF. Written as DNA, the CDR3 is TGTGCCAGCAGCCAAGAGAGGGGGACAGGGGGAGCCTACGAGCAGTACTTC.

This clonotype was picked up many times. The V call is TRBV28, the J call TRBJ2-5; a possible D gene is TRBD1 (5 bases). CDR1 MDHEN and CDR2 SYDVKM come from the germline V gene. The CDR3 spans 14 residues. The ends were cut back, 2 bases at V and 3 bases at J, with 10 bases in the middle. The CDR3 DNA reads as TGTGCCAGCAGTTTAACCGGACATGAAGAGACCCAGTACTTC. Translating gives CASSLTGHEETQYF.

This clonotype was picked up many times. V usage is TRBV12-3 or TRBV12-4 and J usage is TRBJ2-7; D uncertain. Between the trimmed V and J ends, which lost 4 bases and 2 bases, there was a span of 12 bases. The CDR3 loop spans 14 amino acids. CDR3 residues: CASSSPGSTYEQYF. The CDR3 coding sequence is TGTGCCAGCAGTTCCCCTGGCAGCACCTACGAGCAGTACTTC.

This clonotype was seen at least ten times. The V gene is TRBV19, the J gene TRBJ2-7; D not resolved. The germline gives CDR1 LNHDA, CDR2 SQIVND (reference sequence). The CDR3 length is 11 residues. Trimming pared 4 bases from V and 4 bases from J, leaving 5 bases between. DNA for the CDR3: TGTGCCAGTAGTAACGGTTACGAGCAGTACTTC. Translated: CASSNGYEQYF.

The table lists this clonotype with many counts. The rearrangement links TRBV6-2 or TRBV6-3 to TRBJ1-1, with TRBD1 matching 7 bases. CDR3 length: 16 residues. CDR1 and CDR2 (germline): MNHEY, SVGEGT. Trimming cost V 1 base and J 1 base; bases outside gene matches: 6. This CDR3 is CASSYYPGTENTEAFF. CDR3 DNA: TGTGCCAGCAGTTACTATCCCGGGACAGAGAACACTGAAGCTTTCTTT.

Ten or more counts support this clonotype. The chain links TRBV6-5 to TRBJ2-7; D not certain. Germline assignment: CDR1 MNHEY and CDR2 SVGAGI. V dropped 7 bases and J dropped 1 base, with 11 bases sitting between them. The CDR3 is made up of 13 amino acids. CDR3 DNA: TGTGCCAGCAATCCCAGCACGTCCTACGAGCAGTACTTC. Translation: CASNPSTSYEQYF.